The 25 T cell receptor beta chains given below trace back to one sample, sequenced in a study of T cell responses to AZD1222 COVID-19 vaccine. Clones were sequenced by immunoSEQ multiplex PCR, and TCRdb holds only the in-frame ones, with some missing. This table has approximately 71,000 clones, about 90% appearing once. The sample was peripheral blood, taken on day 0 of AZD1222 vaccination. Every receptor here comes from an adult in good health.

The chain uses TRBV11-3 and TRBJ2-1, with 7 bases that match TRBD2. This CDR3 spans 15 amino acids. The V gene end was trimmed by 4 bases and the J gene end by 4 bases; junction bases not matched to a gene: 7. In germline, CDR1 is SGHNT, CDR2 YENEEA. The CDR3 reads CASSSGTTRYNEQFF. In nucleotides, the CDR3 is TGTGCCAGCAGCTCAGGGACTACTAGGTACAATGAGCAGTTCTTC.

The CDR3 nucleotides read TGTGCCAGTAGTCTCGGACAGGGCGAGAGGCAGCCCCAGCATTTT. It specifies CASSLGQGERQPQHF. V usage is TRBV19 and J usage is TRBJ1-5, with 8 bases aligning to TRBD1. This CDR3 spans 15 amino acids. V gave up 5 bases and J gave up 7 bases; unmatched junction bases: 10. Per germline, CDR1 LNHDA and CDR2 SQIVND (reference sequence).

The chain uses TRBV18 and TRBJ1-1; perhaps TRBD1 as D (5 bases). The germline gives CDR1 KGHSH, CDR2 LQKENI. The CDR3 length is 14 residues. V was trimmed by 6 bases and J by 0 bases, leaving 11 bases between them. The chain's CDR3 is CASSPGLLNTEAFF. Written as DNA, the CDR3 is TGTGCCAGCTCCCCAGGGCTTCTGAACACTGAAGCTTTCTTT.

This chain uses TRBV7-9 with TRBJ1-1; D call uncertain. The germline V gene has CDR1 SEHNR and CDR2 FQNEAQ (reference sequence). This CDR3 region has 13 residues. Trimming cost V 3 bases and J 6 bases, with 11 bases left between them. CDR3 coding DNA: TGTGCCAGCAGCTTCGTCTCGGCGGCTGAAGCTTTCTTT. Translated: CASSFVSAAEAFF.

The chain links TRBV7-8 to TRBJ2-1; D ambiguous. This CDR3 has 13 residues. Germline CDR1 reads SGHVS; CDR2 reads FQNEAQ. V was cut by 1 base and J by 6 bases, with 7 bases left in between. CDR3 protein: CASSLVGFNEQFF. Written as DNA, the CDR3 is TGTGCCAGCAGCTTAGTTGGTTTCAATGAGCAGTTCTTC.

The chain carries TRBV2 and TRBJ2-1; TRBD2 matches 11 bases. This CDR3 is built from 14 residues. Germline CDR1 is SNHLY and CDR2 is FYNNEI. V was clipped by 4 bases and J by 7 bases; unmatched bases: 3. CDR3 sequence (DNA): TGTGCCAGCAGTGTAGCGGGAGGGCCAAATGAGCAGTTCTTC. The encoded protein is CASSVAGGPNEQFF.

This clone was observed once. The rearrangement links TRBV4-2 to TRBJ1-4; unclear D gene. This CDR3 contains 13 residues. The germline gives CDR1 LGHNA, CDR2 YNFKEQ. Trimming pared 4 bases from V and 8 bases from J, leaving 11 bases between. The CDR3 spells CASSRQAEEKLFF. The CDR3 coding sequence is TGTGCCAGCAGCCGCCAGGCTGAGGAAAAACTGTTTTTT.

The rearrangement joins TRBV7-8 to TRBJ1-2; unclear D gene. V shed 1 base and J shed 7 bases, with 13 bases lying between them. Per germline, CDR1 SGHVS and CDR2 FQNEAQ. The CDR3 totals 14 residues. CDR3 sequence: CASSLGTDDGGYTF. DNA for the CDR3: TGTGCCAGCAGCTTAGGAACGGATGACGGTGGCTACACCTTC.

The chain joins TRBV5-1 to TRBJ2-1, with TRBD2 matching 13 bases. CDR3 length: 16 residues. Trimming at V came to 0 bases and at J to 8 bases, leaving 5 bases not matched to a gene. CDR1 is SGHRS and CDR2 is YFSETQ in the germline V gene. CDR3 in DNA: TGCGCCAGCAGCTTGGTGCCCGGACTAGCGGGGGATGAGCAGTTCTTC. Amino acid sequence: CASSLVPGLAGDEQFF.

The CDR3 loop reads CASTLSGTAEQYF. For the CDR3, the DNA is TGTGCCAGCACCCTTTCTGGGACAGCCGAGCAGTACTTC. The chain has TRBV6-5 and TRBJ2-7; 7 nucleotides align to TRBD1. V was clipped by 7 bases and J by 6 bases; unmatched bases: 9. Germline V gives CDR1 MNHEY, CDR2 SVGAGI. The CDR3 is made up of 13 amino acids.

This clone was seen only a few times. The chain uses TRBV7-9 and TRBJ1-1; 8 bases map to TRBD1. Germline V CDR1 and CDR2: SEHNR, FQNEAQ (reference sequence). The ends lost 7 bases at V and 0 bases at J; junction bases unmatched: 7. This CDR3 is built from 15 residues. The CDR3 here is CASTGGQALNTEAFF. In nucleotides, the CDR3 is TGTGCCAGCACCGGGGGACAGGCACTGAACACTGAAGCTTTCTTT.

V is TRBV6-5 and J is TRBJ1-2, with TRBD1 identical over 11 bases. Trimming took 0 bases from V and 7 from J; bases not matched to a gene: 1. CDR3 size: 14 residues. Germline V lookup: CDR1 MNHEY, CDR2 SVGAGI. The CDR3 spells CASSYSGTGGGYTF. The CDR3 region has the DNA TGTGCCAGCAGTTACTCCGGGACAGGGGGTGGCTACACCTTC.

CDR3 in DNA: TGTGCCAGTAGTACAGAGCGCGGCTACACCTTC. Translated: CASSTERGYTF. The chain combines TRBV19 with TRBJ1-2; D ambiguous. Trimming removed 4 bases at V and 8 bases at J, with 8 bases between. Per germline, CDR1 LNHDA and CDR2 SQIVND (reference sequence). The CDR3 runs to 11 residues.

The chain uses TRBV28 and TRBJ2-1, with TRBD2 matching 11 bases. CDR3 size: 16 residues. CDR1 and CDR2 from the germline V gene are MDHEN and SYDVKM. The V and J ends lost 4 bases and 9 bases, in that order; junction bases with no gene match: 11. The CDR3 region is CASSSGRLAGTVEQFF. As DNA, the CDR3 is TGTGCCAGCAGTTCAGGCCGACTAGCGGGAACGGTTGAGCAGTTCTTC.

The sample holds one count of this clone. The CDR3 bases are TGTGCCAGCCGCAACAGGGGGCGAGGCTATGGCTACACCTTC. Residues: CASRNRGRGYGYTF. The chain employs TRBV6-5 and TRBJ1-2, with TRBD1 identical over 9 bases. The trim removed 8 bases at V and 4 bases at J, leaving 8 bases unmatched. CDR3 size: 14 residues. Germline V lookup: CDR1 MNHEY, CDR2 SVGAGI.

The chain has TRBV5-1 and TRBJ2-1; 7 bases line up with TRBD2. Germline V gene lookup returns CDR1 SGHRS and CDR2 YFSETQ. The CDR3 consists of 16 residues. The ends lost 4 bases at V and 3 bases at J; junction bases unmatched: 10. CDR3 coding DNA: TGCGCCAGCAGCCCGAGTTGGGGGGGTGGCTACAATGAGCAGTTCTTC. Amino acids: CASSPSWGGGYNEQFF.

This chain uses TRBV7-9 with TRBJ2-7; 11 bases map to TRBD2. The CDR3 has 14 residues. CDR1 is SEHNR and CDR2 is FQNEAQ in the germline V gene (reference sequence). The V segment lost 5 bases and the J segment 3 bases; nucleotides outside the gene matches: 3. The CDR3 sequence is CASSLLAGDYEQYF. In nucleotides, the CDR3 is TGTGCCAGCAGCCTACTAGCGGGGGACTACGAGCAGTACTTC.

The chain employs TRBV4-2 and TRBJ1-4, with D unclear. V was clipped by 0 bases and J by 0 bases, with 5 bases between them. The length of the CDR3 is 15 residues. Germline assignment: CDR1 LGHNA and CDR2 YNFKEQ. The CDR3 DNA follows: TGTGCCAGCAGCCAAGATTTGCCAACTAATGAAAAACTGTTTTTT. Translated, it gives CASSQDLPTNEKLFF.

V is TRBV19 and J is TRBJ1-2; D unresolved. Trimming took 6 bases from V and 5 from J, leaving 16 bases between them. From germline, CDR1 is LNHDA and CDR2 SQIVND (reference sequence). CDR3 length equals 14 residues. CDR3 amino acids: CASSPIVPTYGYTF. The CDR3 DNA is TGTGCCAGTAGCCCCATAGTTCCGACATATGGCTACACCTTC.

CDR3 loop: CASSFTRGYTEAFF. The CDR3 bases are TGTGCCAGCAGCTTTACAAGGGGATACACTGAAGCTTTCTTT. This chain links TRBV11-2 with TRBJ1-1; TRBD1 is a possible D gene (5 bases). Trimming left V 3 bases short and J 3 bases short, with 11 bases between. Germline V gene lookup returns CDR1 SGHAT and CDR2 FQNNGV. The CDR3 is made up of 14 amino acids.

The gene calls are TRBV2 and TRBJ2-1, with 9 bases lining up with TRBD2. There are 18 residues in the CDR3. CDR1 and CDR2 (germline): SNHLY, FYNNEI. J lost 7 bases, V lost 2 bases, and 15 bases had no gene match. The CDR3 DNA sequence: TGTGCCAGCAGTGAACGGGGTACTAGCGGGTTAGGGGGGAATGAGCAGTTCTTC. Its protein is CASSERGTSGLGGNEQFF.

The rearrangement links TRBV27 to TRBJ2-1; TRBD1 aligns across 7 bases. Germline CDR1 is MNHEY and CDR2 is SMNVEV (reference sequence). The V and J ends lost 11 bases and 1 base, in that order; junction bases with no gene match: 11. The CDR3 spans 15 residues. The CDR3 DNA reads TGTGCCTCCCGCTCTGGGGACAGTTCCTACAATGAGCAGTTCTTC. It is translated as CASRSGDSSYNEQFF.

This chain uses TRBV4-2 with TRBJ2-4; TRBD2 agrees at 11 bases. With 2 bases clipped from V and 4 bases from J, the junction kept 7 bases outside the gene matches. This CDR3 spans 17 amino acids. Looked up from germline, CDR1 is LGHNA and CDR2 is YNFKEQ. The DNA of the CDR3 is TGTGCCAGCAGCCAAACTACTAGCGGGAGTTCGAAAAACATTCAGTACTTC. Its translation: CASSQTTSGSSKNIQYF.

The chain links TRBV7-6 to TRBJ2-7; the D is unclear. The CDR3 spans 15 residues. V lost 0 bases and J 0 bases, leaving 9 bases between the germline ends. Germline CDR1 reads SGHVS; CDR2 reads FNYEAQ. DNA for the CDR3: TGTGCCAGCAGCTTAGCGCCTGGAAGCTCCTACGAGCAGTACTTC. This sequence encodes CASSLAPGSSYEQYF.

This chain's CDR3 is CASSPLGGNTIYF. The CDR3 DNA follows: TGTGCCAGCAGCCCCCTGGGAGGAAACACCATATATTTT. The chain has TRBV3-1 (or the pseudogene TRBV3-2) and TRBJ1-3, with D unresolved. The V end lost 4 bases, the J end lost 4 bases, and 8 bases lay between the germline ends. This CDR3 comprises 13 residues. CDR1 LGHDT and CDR2 YNNKEL come from the germline V gene (reference sequence).